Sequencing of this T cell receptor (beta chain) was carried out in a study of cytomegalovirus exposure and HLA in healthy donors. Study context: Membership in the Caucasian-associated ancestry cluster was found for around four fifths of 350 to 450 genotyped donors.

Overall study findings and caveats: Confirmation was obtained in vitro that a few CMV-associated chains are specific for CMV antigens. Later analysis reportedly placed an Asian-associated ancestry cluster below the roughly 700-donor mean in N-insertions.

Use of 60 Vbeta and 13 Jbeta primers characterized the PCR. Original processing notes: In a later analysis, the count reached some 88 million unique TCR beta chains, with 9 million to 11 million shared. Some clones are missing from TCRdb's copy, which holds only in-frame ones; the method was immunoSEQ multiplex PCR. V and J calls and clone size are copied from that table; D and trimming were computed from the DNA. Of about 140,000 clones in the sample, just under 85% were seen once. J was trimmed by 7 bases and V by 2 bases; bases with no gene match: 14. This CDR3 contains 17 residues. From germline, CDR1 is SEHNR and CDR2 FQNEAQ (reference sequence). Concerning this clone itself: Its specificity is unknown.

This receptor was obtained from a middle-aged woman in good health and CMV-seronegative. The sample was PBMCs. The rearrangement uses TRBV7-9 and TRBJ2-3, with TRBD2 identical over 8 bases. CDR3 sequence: CASSLKSGLAGAHTQYF. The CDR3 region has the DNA TGTGCCAGCAGCTTAAAAAGTGGGCTAGCGGGCGCTCATACGCAGTATTTT.